This TCR beta chain was sequenced for a study of identical twins. This clonotype was recorded at least ten times. Its antigen is not known. CDR1 and CDR2 from the germline V gene are SGHAT and FQNNGV. The ends were cut back, 2 bases at V and 1 base at J, with 9 bases in the middle. The CDR3 spans 14 residues. Study-level points and caveats: Diverse VJ usage suggested most zero-insertion clonotypes were not invariant T cells.

Each CDR3 protein is one row after TCRdb ran MiXCR on the 5' RACE reads. The sample carries 450,000 to 650,000 distinct CDR3 sequences, approximately 10% recorded once. These same records also appear under a second study, on yellow fever vaccine responses in identical twins.

Source material: PBMCs. The TCR comes from a woman under 30 in good health. The chain is built from TRBV11-2 and TRBJ2-7; D gene uncertain. The chain's CDR3 is CASSLNPVSYEQYF. CDR3 bases: TGTGCCAGCAGCTTAAACCCTGTATCCTACGAGCAGTACTTC.